A selection of T cell receptor beta chains follows, all from one sample in a study of shared clonotypes between healthy human individuals. Only in-frame clones appear in the TCRdb table, and some are missing; sequencing was by immunoSEQ multiplex PCR. The sample includes nearly 1 million clones, approximately 80% of them seen just once. The specimen was memory CD4+ T cells sorted from blood. These receptors originate from a man between 18 and 35 years old in good health. CDR3s leave out the opening cysteine and the closing phenylalanine or tryptophan. Clone size is stated in some rows and not others, as once, few, many or a class when expanded.

j_call | clone_size | v_call | cdr3_aa
TRBJ2-3 | . | TRBV30 | AWTSGIAGTDTQY
TRBJ2-1 | . | TRBV5-1 | ASSLEGLAGGEQF
TRBJ1-6 | once | TRBV6-6 | ASSYGGTYSPLH
TRBJ2-3 | . | TRBV6-1 | ASSEGFPGRSTDTQY
TRBJ2-3 | . | TRBV4-1 | ASSRGTGNGGDTQY
TRBJ1-6 | . | TRBV18 | ASSDSPYNSPLH
TRBJ2-1 | . | TRBV2 | ASSLSGNEQF
TRBJ2-7 | . | TRBV5-1 | ASSLGQVYEQY
TRBJ1-3 | once | TRBV18 | ASSGSISGNTIY
TRBJ1-4 | . | TRBV30 | AWSGGGRANEKLF
TRBJ2-1 | once | TRBV5-1 | ASSWASMGEQF
TRBJ1-2 | . | TRBV18 | ASSDGYGYT
TRBJ2-1 | . | TRBV29-1 | SVERVGRDNEQF
TRBJ1-5 | . | TRBV5-3 | ARSHRGTDSNQPQH
TRBJ2-7 | many | TRBV15 | ATSRDTAGSYEQY
TRBJ1-5 | few | TRBV6-1 | ASSEDRAQH
TRBJ1-6 | . | TRBV2 | ASKSQVDSPLH
TRBJ2-5 | once | TRBV7-8 | ASSPRLAGGRETQY
TRBJ1-1 | few | TRBV25-1 | ASSEFREGREGF
TRBJ2-1 | . | TRBV5-1 | ASSSDILSSYNEQF
TRBJ2-1 | . | TRBV11-2 | ASSIRLAGPREQF
TRBJ2-3 | . | TRBV7-9 | ASSITGTGQDTQY